The 28 T cell receptor beta chains below come from one sample, sequenced in a study of blood T cell repertoires in COVID-19. Sequencing used immunoSEQ multiplex PCR; TCRdb keeps in-frame clones, though not all of them. The sample has roughly 190,000 clones, approximately 86% seen once. Sequenced input: peripheral blood. The receptors originated from a man in his 70s with acute or convalescent COVID-19.

This clone has only a few counts. The chain combines TRBV2 with TRBJ1-1, with D hard to call. With 3 bases removed from V and 6 bases from J, the gap between germline ends came to 29 bases. This CDR3 comprises 19 residues. Germline lookup yields CDR1 SNHLY and CDR2 FYNNEI. The CDR3 region is CASSDSRSTVEAGRAEAFF. The CDR3 DNA reads as TGTGCCAGCAGTGATAGTCGCTCCACTGTGGAGGCCGGGAGGGCTGAAGCTTTCTTT.

The chain carries TRBV5-1 and TRBJ2-1; 8 bases line up with TRBD1. Unmatched junction bases numbered 15, after V lost 7 bases and J lost 12 bases. The CDR3 runs 14 residues. Germline CDR1 and CDR2: SGHRS and YFSETQ. The CDR3 sequence is CASREGQVIGGQFF. CDR3 nucleotides: TGCGCCAGCCGTGAGGGACAGGTCATAGGTGGGCAGTTCTTC.

The chain employs TRBV9 and TRBJ2-1; 8 positions agree with TRBD2. This CDR3 has 15 residues. Germline CDR1 is SGDLS and CDR2 is YYNGEE. J was trimmed by 10 bases and V by 4 bases; bases with no gene match: 13. The CDR3: CASSLGGAGDREQFF. In DNA, the CDR3 is TGTGCCAGCAGCCTAGGGGGAGCGGGGGATCGGGAGCAGTTCTTC. The whole variable domain, filled in from reference TRBV9 and TRBJ2-1, reads DSGVTQTPKHLITATGQRVTLRCSPRSGDLSVYWYQQSLDQGLQFLIQYYNGEERAKGNILERFSAQQFPDLHSELNLSSLELGDSALYFCASSLGGAGDREQFFGPGTRLTVL.

The V gene is TRBV10-3, the J gene TRBJ1-3; D is uncertain. V shed 7 bases and J shed 0 bases, with 10 bases lying between them. Germline V gene sequence: CDR1 ENHRY, CDR2 SYGVKD. The CDR3 spans 14 residues. CDR3 in DNA: TGTGCCATCATGCGGTCGAACTCTGGAAACACCATATATTTT. Translated, it gives CAIMRSNSGNTIYF.

The rearrangement joins TRBV19 to TRBJ1-1; 7 bases are a match to TRBD1. The CDR3 runs to 13 residues. The junction had 0 bases not matched to a gene; V was cut back by 4 bases and J by 1 base. The germline V gene encodes CDR1 LNHDA and CDR2 SQIVND (reference sequence). The CDR3 DNA reads as TGTGCCAGTAGTAGACAGGGGAACACTGAAGCTTTCTTT. Amino acid sequence: CASSRQGNTEAFF. Complete variable domain (other parts from reference TRBV19 and TRBJ1-1): DGGITQSPKYLFRKEGQNVTLSCEQNLNHDAMYWYRQDPGQGLRLIYYSQIVNDFQKGDIAEGYSVSREKKESFPLTVTSAQKNPTAFYLCASSRQGNTEAFFGQGTRLTVV.

The rearrangement uses TRBV28 and TRBJ1-5, with TRBD1 matching over 8 bases. Trimming removed 8 bases from V and 3 bases from J; junction bases left unmatched: 6. Germline V CDR1 and CDR2: MDHEN, SYDVKM. CDR3 length: 14 residues. The CDR3 DNA reads TGTGCCAGCCAACAGGGGGGCCCCAATCAGCCCCAGCATTTT. Translating it yields CASQQGGPNQPQHF.

The chain uses TRBV24-1 and TRBJ1-2; the D is unclear. V was trimmed by 3 bases and J by 7 bases, leaving 14 bases between them. Germline V gene lookup returns CDR1 KGHDR and CDR2 SFDVKD. This CDR3 has 14 residues. The CDR3 nucleotides are TGTGCCACCAGTGATGGCGAAGGGCGGGGTGGCTACACCTTC. Translating gives CATSDGEGRGGYTF.

V and J are TRBV7-9 and TRBJ1-2; a possible D gene is TRBD1 (5 bases). This CDR3 region has 12 residues. Germline V gene sequence: CDR1 SEHNR, CDR2 FQNEAQ (reference sequence). V lost 1 base and J 8 bases, leaving 8 bases between the germline ends. In DNA form, the CDR3 reads TGTGCCAGCAGCTTAGTAGGGGAAGGCTACACCTTC. Amino acids: CASSLVGEGYTF.

This clone was seen a few times. This sequence joins TRBV11-2 and TRBJ2-2; D might be TRBD2 (5 bases). CDR1 SGHAT and CDR2 FQNNGV come from the germline V gene. Trimming removed 4 bases at V and 6 bases at J, with 15 bases between. The CDR3 loop spans 15 amino acids. The CDR3 nucleotides read TGTGCCAGCAGCTCCCCGAGGAGGACCCCCGGGGAGCTGTTTTTT. Its translation: CASSSPRRTPGELFF.

This chain links TRBV5-1 with TRBJ1-4; 11 bases are a match to TRBD1. V gave up 4 bases and J gave up 4 bases; unmatched junction bases: 3. CDR3 length equals 15 residues. Per the germline V gene, CDR1 is SGHRS and CDR2 is YFSETQ. The CDR3 region has the DNA TGCGCCAGCAGCCGGGGACAGGGGGATAATGAAAAACTGTTTTTT. It translates to CASSRGQGDNEKLFF. Full variable domain (missing parts from reference TRBV5-1 and TRBJ1-4): KAGVTQTPRYLIKTRGQQVTLSCSPISGHRSVSWYQQTPGQGLQFLFEYFSETQRNKGNFPGRFSGRQFSNSRSEMNVSTLELGDSALYLCASSRGQGDNEKLFFGSGTQLSVL.

The chain has TRBV9 and TRBJ1-5; the D gene is possibly TRBD1 (6 bases). Germline CDR1 reads SGDLS; CDR2 reads YYNGEE. The CDR3 is made up of 14 amino acids. V was clipped by 4 bases and J by 7 bases, with 15 bases between them. This chain's CDR3 is CASSPGDTQQPQHF. As DNA, the CDR3 is TGTGCCAGCAGCCCCGGGGACACCCAACAGCCCCAGCATTTT.

The J gene is TRBJ1-2, the V gene TRBV19; D gene ambiguous. The CDR3 has 14 amino acids. Germline V CDR1 and CDR2: LNHDA, SQIVND (reference sequence). Trimming took off 2 bases at V and 1 base at J, with 8 bases between the two ends. CDR3 DNA: TGTGCCAGTAGTATATACGGGAGTAACTATGGCTACACCTTC. Protein product: CASSIYGSNYGYTF. The full variable domain, its missing parts supplied by reference TRBV19 and TRBJ1-2, is DGGITQSPKYLFRKEGQNVTLSCEQNLNHDAMYWYRQDPGQGLRLIYYSQIVNDFQKGDIAEGYSVSREKKESFPLTVTSAQKNPTAFYLCASSIYGSNYGYTFGSGTRLTVV.

This chain joins TRBV6-5 and TRBJ2-3; D is uncertain. CDR3 size: 15 residues. V dropped 7 bases and J dropped 0 bases, with 14 bases sitting between them. The V gene's germline CDR1 is MNHEY and CDR2 SVGAGI. CDR3 sequence: CASTQRPRSTDTQYF. The CDR3 region has the DNA TGTGCCAGCACCCAACGGCCGAGGAGCACAGATACGCAGTATTTT.

The rearrangement uses TRBV13 and TRBJ2-1; tentatively, D is TRBD1 (5 bases). V was pared by 1 base and J by 6 bases, with 10 bases between. The length of the CDR3 is 14 residues. Germline loops: CDR1 PRHDT, CDR2 FYEKMQ (reference sequence). The CDR3 nucleotides are TGTGCCAGCAGCTTAGTGGGTGGGGCCAATGAGCAGTTCTTC. Translation gives CASSLVGGANEQFF. Together with reference TRBV13 and TRBJ2-1, the CDR3 gives the full variable domain: AAGVIQSPRHLIKEKRETATLKCYPIPRHDTVYWYQQGPGQDPQFLISFYEKMQSDKGSIPDRFSAQQFSDYHSELNMSSLELGDSALYFCASSLVGGANEQFFGPGTRLTVL.

The genes are TRBV12-3 or TRBV12-4 and TRBJ2-5; D gene ambiguous. This CDR3 has 13 amino acids. The V end lost 3 bases, the J end lost 1 base, and 6 bases lay between the germline ends. CDR3 sequence reads: CASSLWSQETQYF. The CDR3 DNA reads as TGTGCCAGCAGTTTGTGGAGCCAAGAGACCCAGTACTTC.

The genes are TRBV28 and TRBJ1-3; weak D call: TRBD1 (6 bases). Germline V gene sequence: CDR1 MDHEN, CDR2 SYDVKM. V lost 6 bases and J lost 0, with 15 bases in between. There are 16 residues in the CDR3. This chain's CDR3 is CASSSVTGSSGNTIYF. The CDR3 nucleotides read TGTGCCAGCAGCTCCGTCACAGGGAGCTCTGGAAACACCATATATTTT.

The V gene is TRBV20-1, the J gene TRBJ1-4, with 12 bases lining up with TRBD1. Germline CDR1 and CDR2: DFQATT and SNEGSKA (reference sequence). This CDR3 has 14 residues. Trimming removed 3 bases from V and 8 bases from J; junction bases left unmatched: 4. The CDR3 coding sequence is TGCAGTGCTAGTAGGGGACAGGGGGCCGAAAAACTGTTTTTT. The encoded protein is CSASRGQGAEKLFF.

The chain combines TRBV3-1 (or the pseudogene TRBV3-2) with TRBJ1-3; a weak D match, TRBD1 (5 bases). CDR1 is LGHDT and CDR2 is YNNKEL in the germline V gene (reference sequence). The CDR3 totals 15 residues. The V gene lost 11 bases and the J gene lost 6 bases, with 23 bases spanning the gap. The CDR3 DNA reads as TGTGCCTGCAAGGATACAGGTTTCACCGAAAACACCATATATTTT. This translates into CACKDTGFTENTIYF.

The chain joins TRBV28 to TRBJ1-2, with D tentatively TRBD1 (5 bases). Trimming left V 7 bases short and J 8 bases short, with 20 bases between. This CDR3 region has 14 residues. Germline loops: CDR1 MDHEN, CDR2 SYDVKM. The CDR3 sequence: CASMTAGGREGYTF. CDR3 coding DNA: TGTGCCAGCATGACTGCGGGGGGAAGAGAAGGCTACACCTTC.

The chain has TRBV15 and TRBJ1-1; possibly TRBD1 for D (5 bases). The CDR3 contains 15 residues. The V end was cut by 1 base, the J end by 2 bases, with 11 bases between. Germline V gene lookup returns CDR1 LNHNV and CDR2 YYDKDF (reference sequence). This CDR3 is CATSRGGAANTEAFF. The CDR3 DNA reads as TGTGCCACCAGCAGAGGTGGGGCAGCAAACACTGAAGCTTTCTTT.

The chain couples TRBV6-2 or TRBV6-3 to TRBJ2-7; TRBD2 agrees at 13 bases. The J segment lost 6 bases and the V segment lost 1 base, leaving 3 bases of the junction unmatched. Germline CDR1 reads MNHEY; CDR2 reads SVGEGT. This CDR3 comprises 15 residues. The chain's CDR3 is CASSYLGLAGLEQYF. The CDR3 bases are TGTGCCAGCAGTTACTTGGGACTAGCGGGACTCGAGCAGTACTTC.

In DNA, the CDR3 is TGCGCCAGCAGCACCGGCGGTGCGCCCACCTACGAGCAGTACTTC. Its protein is CASSTGGAPTYEQYF. The chain has TRBV5-1 and TRBJ2-7; unclear D gene. Germline CDR1 reads SGHRS; CDR2 reads YFSETQ. The CDR3 loop spans 15 amino acids. V lost 4 bases and J 2 bases, leaving 16 bases between the germline ends. The full variable domain, rest sourced from reference TRBV5-1 and TRBJ2-7, is KAGVTQTPRYLIKTRGQQVTLSCSPISGHRSVSWYQQTPGQGLQFLFEYFSETQRNKGNFPGRFSGRQFSNSRSEMNVSTLELGDSALYLCASSTGGAPTYEQYFGPGTRLTVT.

This sequence joins TRBV5-1 and TRBJ2-7; 11 bases align to TRBD1. Trimming at V came to 4 bases and at J to 5 bases, leaving 5 bases not matched to a gene. There are 14 residues in the CDR3. Germline V gives CDR1 SGHRS, CDR2 YFSETQ. The CDR3 DNA reads as TGCGCCAGCAGCGGACGGACAGGGGGCGACGAGCAGTACTTC. Residues: CASSGRTGGDEQYF. Full variable domain (remainder filled in from reference TRBV5-1 and TRBJ2-7): KAGVTQTPRYLIKTRGQQVTLSCSPISGHRSVSWYQQTPGQGLQFLFEYFSETQRNKGNFPGRFSGRQFSNSRSEMNVSTLELGDSALYLCASSGRTGGDEQYFGPGTRLTVT.

This sequence joins TRBV28 and TRBJ1-1, with D hard to call. CDR1 and CDR2 (germline): MDHEN, SYDVKM. The CDR3 totals 15 residues. V was pared by 4 bases and J by 5 bases, with 17 bases between. The CDR3 region is CASSSGVGGGTEAFF. In DNA form, the CDR3 reads TGTGCCAGCAGTTCTGGGGTTGGAGGAGGAACTGAAGCTTTCTTT.

This clone was seen many times. Other DNA sequences within the sample encode an identical CDR3. The rearrangement joins TRBV6-5 to TRBJ2-7; no reliable D call. The germline gives CDR1 MNHEY, CDR2 SVGAGI. V dropped 0 bases and J dropped 2 bases, with 11 bases sitting between them. The CDR3 is made up of 15 amino acids. CDR3 nucleotide sequence: TGTGCCAGCAGTTACTCGTTAGCCCGTACCTACGAGCAGTACTTC. Encoded protein: CASSYSLARTYEQYF.

The chain recombines TRBV18 with TRBJ2-4; D may be TRBD1 (6 bases). The ends were cut back, 4 bases at V and 7 bases at J, with 14 bases in the middle. The CDR3 spans 14 residues. CDR1 and CDR2 (germline): KGHSH, LQKENI. CDR3 loop: CASSQTKGDNIQYF. The CDR3, as DNA: TGTGCCAGCTCACAAACCAAGGGGGACAACATTCAGTACTTC.

The chain uses TRBV2 and TRBJ2-3; 11 nucleotides agree with TRBD2. Germline V lookup: CDR1 SNHLY, CDR2 FYNNEI. The CDR3 extends over 13 amino acids. Trimming cost V 3 bases and J 9 bases; bases outside gene matches: 2. CDR3 residues: CASSEVAGGTQYF. The CDR3 DNA follows: TGTGCCAGCAGTGAGGTAGCGGGAGGGACGCAGTATTTT.

V gene TRBV24-1 combines with J gene TRBJ1-4; the match to TRBD1 covers 10 bases. The germline V gene has CDR1 KGHDR and CDR2 SFDVKD. The CDR3 is made up of 19 amino acids. Trimming cost V 2 bases and J 6 bases; bases outside gene matches: 14. In DNA, the CDR3 is TGTGCCACCAGTGATTCGACCGGGACAGGGGAACAGTTTGATGAAAAACTGTTTTTT. Residues: CATSDSTGTGEQFDEKLFF.